The 10 T cell receptor beta chains below come from one sample, sequenced in a study of T cell changes during pregnancy in multiple sclerosis. Profiled with immunoSEQ multiplex PCR; TCRdb holds only in-frame clones, not every one. The repertoire holds fewer than 75,000 clones, with 91% as singletons. Sequenced material: peripheral blood, taken after pregnancy. The receptor source for this set is a female donor in good health, enrolled as a control in a pregnancy study.

The rearrangement links TRBV2 to TRBJ2-7; 12 positions agree with TRBD2. The CDR3 length is 15 residues. Germline lookup yields CDR1 SNHLY and CDR2 FYNNEI. The junction had 5 bases not matched to a gene; V was cut back by 6 bases and J by 2 bases. CDR3 bases: TGTGCCAGCAGCCCGGGACTAGCGGGTACCTACGAGCAGTACTTC. This sequence encodes CASSPGLAGTYEQYF.

This sequence joins TRBV28 and TRBJ1-3; 8 bases are shared with TRBD1. J gave up 8 bases and V 6 bases, and 9 bases lay outside the gene matches. CDR1 is MDHEN, CDR2 SYDVKM, per germline. CDR3 size: 14 residues. The CDR3 DNA is TGTGCCAGCAGCCGAGGGGACAGGAGGCACACCATATATTTT. Protein: CASSRGDRRHTIYF.

This rearrangement joins TRBV27 to TRBJ2-7, with TRBD1 identical over 10 bases. Looked up from germline, CDR1 is MNHEY and CDR2 is SMNVEV (reference sequence). The V and J ends lost 5 bases and 4 bases, in that order; junction bases with no gene match: 11. The CDR3 contains 16 residues. CDR3 DNA sequence: TGTGCCAGCAGTCCCCCGGTGGGACAGGGGAGATACGAGCAGTACTTC. It codes for CASSPPVGQGRYEQYF.

The chain recombines TRBV10-3 with TRBJ2-5; perhaps TRBD1 as D (6 bases). This CDR3 has 15 residues. CDR1 is ENHRY and CDR2 is SYGVKD in the germline V gene. V gave up 0 bases and J gave up 4 bases, with 12 bases separating them. CDR3 sequence reads: CAISESVGAGETQYF. The CDR3 DNA sequence: TGTGCCATCAGTGAGTCGGTGGGGGCAGGAGAGACCCAGTACTTC.

This chain uses TRBV6-5 with TRBJ2-5; 9 bases are shared with TRBD1. The CDR3 is 15 residues long. From germline, CDR1 is MNHEY and CDR2 SVGAGI. The trim removed 6 bases at V and 5 bases at J, leaving 10 bases unmatched. The CDR3 protein is CASSARDREWETQYF. CDR3 DNA: TGTGCCAGCAGCGCCCGGGACAGGGAATGGGAGACCCAGTACTTC.

The chain is built from TRBV5-1 and TRBJ2-5; TRBD2 aligns across 7 bases. Per the germline V gene, CDR1 is SGHRS and CDR2 is YFSETQ. V lost 5 bases, J lost 5 bases, and 12 bases stayed unmatched. The CDR3 extends over 15 amino acids. CDR3 DNA sequence: TGCGCCAGCAGTTTTCAGCGGGGAGGGTTGGAGACCCAGTACTTC. Encoded protein: CASSFQRGGLETQYF.

The gene calls are TRBV9 and TRBJ1-3, with 8 positions matching TRBD1. This CDR3 has 14 residues. Trimming took 2 bases from V and 8 from J; bases not matched to a gene: 6. In germline, CDR1 is SGDLS, CDR2 YYNGEE. CDR3 sequence reads: CASSVQGAGDTIYF. The CDR3 bases are TGTGCCAGCAGCGTCCAGGGGGCTGGTGACACCATATATTTT.

This clone was observed a single time. The chain employs TRBV14 and TRBJ2-7; D might be TRBD1 (5 bases). Germline CDR1 reads SGHDN; CDR2 reads FVKESK. This CDR3 comprises 13 residues. Trimming stripped 3 bases from V and 3 bases from J, with 9 bases between. For the CDR3, the DNA is TGTGCCAGCAGCCAGGACAACGTCTACGAGCAGTACTTC. Its protein product is CASSQDNVYEQYF.

The chain combines TRBV9 with TRBJ2-1; 7 nucleotides line up with TRBD1. Germline CDR1 reads SGDLS; CDR2 reads YYNGEE. Germline trimming cut 3 bases from V and 3 bases from J; bases unmatched to any gene: 3. This CDR3 has 14 residues. Here the CDR3 DNA reads TGTGCCAGCAGCGGTCGGACAGGCTACAATGAGCAGTTCTTC. Translation: CASSGRTGYNEQFF.

V and J are TRBV5-1 and TRBJ2-1; 7 bases fit TRBD2. Germline V gene lookup returns CDR1 SGHRS and CDR2 YFSETQ. V was clipped by 2 bases and J by 3 bases; unmatched bases: 2. This CDR3 is 14 amino acids long. The CDR3 bases are TGCGCCAGCAGCTTTGGCGGGGGCTACAATGAGCAGTTCTTC. Its translation is CASSFGGGYNEQFF.